This is a list of T cell receptor beta chains from one sample in a study of technical replicates of blood from a few donors. Using immunoSEQ multiplex PCR, the repertoire was profiled, and TCRdb retains in-frame clones only, with some absent. The repertoire includes around 76,000 clones, 95% to 99% of them detected once, and roughly 0.2% sits in the top ten. Sequencing was carried out using T cells isolated from PBMCs. These receptors were collected from a human donor in good health. The CDR3 runs from the conserved cysteine through the conserved F or W. D genes are given only for firm matches. Clone sizes are given selectively: once, few, many, or a class where the clone is expanded.

D gene	clone size	V gene	J gene	CDR3 DNA	CDR3 protein
.	.	TRBV21-1	TRBJ2-5	TGTGCCAGCAGCAAAGGGCGCAGGGTCCGGGAGACCCAGTACTTC	CASSKGRRVRETQYF
TRBD1	.	TRBV10-2	TRBJ2-7	TGCGCCAGCATTTCGGGACAGAACTACGAGCAGTACTTC	CASISGQNYEQYF
.	.	TRBV5-1	TRBJ2-5	TGCGCCAGCAGCCCAGAAGGCCAGTCGGGGACCCAGTACTTC	CASSPEGQSGTQYF
.	.	TRBV9	TRBJ2-5	TGTGCCAGCAGCGCAAGATCGCTAGGGGGACAAGAGACCCAGTACTTC	CASSARSLGGQETQYF
TRBD1	.	TRBV6-5	TRBJ1-2	TGTGCCAGCAGCCGGATGACAGGGGCGCACTATGGCTACACCTTC	CASSRMTGAHYGYTF
TRBD2	.	TRBV5-1	TRBJ2-1	TGCGCCAGCTGTCGGGAGGGCTTGATGGATGAGCAGTTCTTC	CASCREGLMDEQFF
TRBD1	.	TRBV5-1	TRBJ1-5	TGCGCCAGCAGCCTCGGACAGGGTGGGCCCCAGCCCCAGCATTTT	CASSLGQGGPQPQHF
.	.	TRBV19	TRBJ2-5	TGTGCCAGTAGTATAGACTCCGGGGAGACCCAGTACTTC	CASSIDSGETQYF
.	once	TRBV10-3	TRBJ2-5	TGTGCCATCAGCCCCAGGTCGGAAGAGACCCAGTACTTC	CAISPRSEETQYF
.	.	TRBV6-6	TRBJ1-1	TGTGCCAGCAGTCAGGGCCTTAGCACTGAAGCTTTCTTT	CASSQGLSTEAFF
.	.	TRBV6-1	TRBJ2-7	TGTGCCAGCAGTGAAGGAGGCTCCTACGAGCAGTACTTC	CASSEGGSYEQYF
.	.	TRBV6-1	TRBJ2-3	TGTGCCAGCAGTGTAGGAATAGACAGCTTACCTAGCACAGATACGCAGTATTTT	CASSVGIDSLPSTDTQYF
TRBD2	.	TRBV5-6	TRBJ2-7	TGTGCCAGCAGCTTATTCGGGAGGGCCTACGAGCAGTACTTC	CASSLFGRAYEQYF
TRBD2	.	TRBV30	TRBJ2-5	TGTGCCTGGTTCCGGGAGGGCCAAGAGACCCAGTACTTC	CAWFREGQETQYF
TRBD2	few	TRBV28	TRBJ2-5	TGTGCCAGCAAGAAGGGAGGGTACCGGGGGGAGACCCAGTACTTC	CASKKGGYRGETQYF
TRBD2	.	TRBV10-3	TRBJ2-1	TGTGCCATCAGTGGTATGGGATTAGCGGGAGTAGAGGGTGAGCAGTTCTTC	CAISGMGLAGVEGEQFF
.	.	TRBV29-1	TRBJ1-1	TGCAGCGTTCACCGGGGCACTGAAGCTTTCTTT	CSVHRGTEAFF
TRBD2	.	TRBV27	TRBJ2-2	TGTGCCAGCAGTTCAGCGGGAGCAGGAACCGGGGAGCTGTTTTTT	CASSSAGAGTGELFF
.	.	TRBV27	TRBJ2-7	TGTGCCAGCAGTTTATCGGACACCTACGAGCAGTACTTC	CASSLSDTYEQYF
.	.	TRBV12-5	TRBJ2-1	TGTGCTAGTGGCAATCGACAGGTCTATGAGCAGTTCTTC	CASGNRQVYEQFF
.	.	TRBV5-1	TRBJ1-3	TGCGCCAGCAGCGTGTACGGACTCTACTCTGGAAACACCATATATTTT	CASSVYGLYSGNTIYF
.	once	TRBV28	TRBJ1-1	TGTGCCAGCAGTTTCTCAGTTAGCGAAGCTTTCTTT	CASSFSVSEAFF
TRBD1	.	TRBV11-3	TRBJ2-3	TGTGCCAGCAGAGCAGGGGGCGGTGATACGCAGTATTTT	CASRAGGGDTQYF
TRBD2	.	TRBV4-1	TRBJ2-3	TGCGCCAGCAGCCAGGCGGGGGGACTAATCTGGGATACGCAGTATTTT	CASSQAGGLIWDTQYF
TRBD1	.	TRBV5-1	TRBJ1-1	TGCGCCAGCAGCTTGGGGGCGACAGGGGACACTGAAGCTTTCTTT	CASSLGATGDTEAFF
.	once	TRBV12-5	TRBJ1-2	TGTGCTAGTGGTGGTGAGGTTGGCTACACCTTC	CASGGEVGYTF
.	.	TRBV6-5	TRBJ2-2	TGTGCCAGCAGTTACCGGAACAGGGTGACCGGGGAGCTGTTTTTT	CASSYRNRVTGELFF
.	.	TRBV6-5	TRBJ2-2	TGTGCCAGCAGTCCACAGGGAAACGGGGAGCTGTTTTTT	CASSPQGNGELFF
.	few	TRBV10-3	TRBJ2-1	TGTGCCATCAAAGGGACTGGCTACAATGAGCAGTTCTTC	CAIKGTGYNEQFF
.	.	TRBV25-1	TRBJ2-7	TGTGCCAGCGGGGGCCTTTACGAGCAGTACTTC	CASGGLYEQYF
.	.	TRBV6-5	TRBJ1-4	TGTGCCAGCAGTTTCTCATCGGGGGGCCTTAATGAAAAACTGTTTTTT	CASSFSSGGLNEKLFF
TRBD1	.	TRBV6-5	TRBJ1-4	TGTGCCAGCAGTTACTCGATGACAGGGGGCGGTGAAAAACTGTTTTTT	CASSYSMTGGGEKLFF
TRBD1	once	TRBV5-4	TRBJ1-3	TGTGCCAGCAACCAACAGGGGGGCTCTGGAAACACCATATATTTT	CASNQQGGSGNTIYF
TRBD1	.	TRBV30	TRBJ2-7	TGTGCCTGGAGGGGGACAGGGCCCTACGAGCAGTACTTC	CAWRGTGPYEQYF
TRBD2	.	TRBV7-3	TRBJ2-1	TGTGCCAGCAGCCCCCCTCCGGTGGCGGGAGTAAATGAGGCCAATGAGCAGTTCTTC	CASSPPPVAGVNEANEQFF